This TCR beta chain was sequenced for a study of T cells in Graves' hyperthyroidism and ophthalmopathy. General study findings and limits: Peripheral blood also featured most of the thyroid clonotypes expanded above 0.001.

The authors deemed Graves' hyperthyroidism stable absent ophthalmopathy progression within 18 months. For the diagnoses, clinical symptoms, serum thyroxine and TRAb, thyroid ultrasound and orbital computed tomography were used. Cells are PBMCs isolated from around 10 ml of fresh blood. In its sample, this clonotype was seen a few times. No antigen is known for it. A much larger clone differs by one base, so this may be a read error. Amplified TCR beta CDR3 regions derived from RNA transcripts. HTBI primers were used for first-round RT-PCR of the TCR CDR3. Via MiXCR, TCRdb re-called the multiplex PCR reads, giving one row per CDR3 protein. The sample has 300,000 to 400,000 distinct CDR3 sequences, under 25% seen once. Germline CDR1 and CDR2: SGHAT and FQNNGV. This CDR3 comprises 11 residues.

This sequence joins TRBV11-2 and TRBJ2-7, with D possibly being TRBD1 (5 bases). The clonotype originates from a woman between 50 and 59 years old with Graves' hyperthyroidism. Specimen: blood. The CDR3 coding sequence is TGTGCCAGCAGCCCAGGGTACGAGCAGTGCTTC. It encodes CASSPGYEQCF.